One and the same sample provided the 26 T cell receptor beta chains below, sequenced in a study of T cell responses to AZD1222 COVID-19 vaccine. Using immunoSEQ multiplex PCR, the repertoire was profiled, and TCRdb retains in-frame clones only, with some absent. The table includes 25,000 to 30,000 clones, around four fifths detected once. The sequencing used peripheral blood, collected on day 0 of AZD1222 vaccination. These receptors all come from an adult in good health.

V usage is TRBV5-1 and J usage is TRBJ2-7; 10 positions match TRBD1. In germline, CDR1 is SGHRS, CDR2 YFSETQ. J gave up 7 bases and V 3 bases, and 7 bases lay outside the gene matches. The CDR3 contains 14 residues. The CDR3 DNA follows: TGCGCCAGCAGCTCAGGGACAGGGGCTTTAGAGCAGTACGTC. Translating gives CASSSGTGALEQYV.

The V gene is TRBV6-5, the J gene TRBJ1-1; the D is unclear. This CDR3 region has 13 residues. The germline CDR1 and CDR2 sequences are MNHEY and SVGAGI. Trimming stripped 2 bases from V and 8 bases from J, with 12 bases between. CDR3 sequence (DNA): TGTGCCAGCAGTTACGACTCACGGACGGAAGCTTTCTTT. It translates to CASSYDSRTEAFF.

V usage is TRBV10-3 and J usage is TRBJ2-3; a possible D gene is TRBD2 (6 bases). This CDR3 has 14 residues. Germline lookup yields CDR1 ENHRY and CDR2 SYGVKD. V lost 11 bases and J 0 bases, leaving 15 bases between the germline ends. The chain's CDR3 is CASGPGLSTDTQYF. The CDR3 DNA reads as TGTGCCTCCGGACCGGGACTTAGCACAGATACGCAGTATTTT.

The chain recombines TRBV7-2 with TRBJ2-1; weak D call: TRBD2 (5 bases). V shed 5 bases and J shed 8 bases, with 13 bases lying between them. Germline values: CDR1 SGHTA, CDR2 FQGNSA. This CDR3 contains 13 residues. The CDR3 coding sequence is TGTGCCAGCAGCACCGCTAGCCGCGATGAGCAGTTCTTC. It specifies CASSTASRDEQFF.

This chain uses TRBV28 with TRBJ1-6; D unresolved. Germline assignment: CDR1 MDHEN and CDR2 SYDVKM. V dropped 5 bases and J dropped 9 bases, with 5 bases sitting between them. The CDR3 spans 11 residues. The CDR3 coding sequence is TGTGCCAGCAGTACAACTTCACCCCTCCACTTT. Amino acids: CASSTTSPLHF.

The chain joins TRBV5-1 to TRBJ2-7; D unresolved. This CDR3 is 12 amino acids long. V lost 2 bases and J 5 bases, leaving 8 bases between the germline ends. Germline values: CDR1 SGHRS, CDR2 YFSETQ. The CDR3: CASSFLSDEQYF. The CDR3 DNA reads as TGCGCCAGCAGCTTCTTATCCGACGAGCAGTACTTC.

This sequence joins TRBV30 and TRBJ1-1; possible D gene TRBD1, 5 bases. Germline V lookup: CDR1 GTSNPN, CDR2 SVGIG (reference sequence). Trimming took 2 bases from V and 3 from J, leaving 10 bases between them. CDR3 length: 13 residues. The CDR3 nucleotides read TGTGCCTGGAGTCAGGGACCTTACACTGAAGCTTTCTTT. The encoded protein is CAWSQGPYTEAFF.

The genes are TRBV2 and TRBJ1-2; a possible D gene is TRBD1 (5 bases). Germline loops: CDR1 SNHLY, CDR2 FYNNEI. V lost 8 bases to trimming and J lost 3 bases, with 31 bases between them. This CDR3 comprises 19 residues. The DNA of the CDR3 is TGTGCCAGCGTCCCAGCTGGGCGGGGCCAAACCCGAAGGTACTATGGCTACACCTTC. It is translated as CASVPAGRGQTRRYYGYTF.

The chain joins TRBV10-1 to TRBJ2-3; tentatively, D is TRBD1 (6 bases). V gave up 6 bases and J gave up 6 bases, with 13 bases separating them. The germline V gene has CDR1 WNHNN and CDR2 SYGVQD (reference sequence). The CDR3 is 13 amino acids. The CDR3 DNA reads as TGCGCCAGCAGGGGCAGGGGACGGGATACGCAGTATTTT. Translating it yields CASRGRGRDTQYF.

The chain joins TRBV19 to TRBJ1-5; TRBD1 agrees at 8 bases. J gave up 2 bases and V 5 bases, and 5 bases lay outside the gene matches. This CDR3 comprises 15 residues. CDR1 and CDR2 (germline): LNHDA, SQIVND (reference sequence). The DNA for the CDR3 is TGTGCCAGTAGTGATGGACAGGGACGCAATCAGCCCCAGCATTTT. It translates to CASSDGQGRNQPQHF.

V and J are TRBV30 and TRBJ2-5, with 8 positions matching TRBD2. Germline CDR1 is GTSNPN and CDR2 is SVGIG (reference sequence). The junction had 10 bases not matched to a gene; V was cut back by 1 base and J by 0 bases. There are 17 residues in the CDR3. Here the CDR3 DNA reads TGTGCCTGGAGTGCCCCGTCCGTACTAGCGGACCAAGAGACCCAGTACTTC. It is translated as CAWSAPSVLADQETQYF.

The gene calls are TRBV5-1 and TRBJ2-3; 8 bases fit TRBD1. CDR1 and CDR2 from the germline V gene are SGHRS and YFSETQ. The J segment lost 0 bases and the V segment lost 4 bases, leaving 4 bases of the junction unmatched. The CDR3 length is 15 residues. The CDR3 loop reads CASSPGTGSTDTQYF. CDR3 in DNA: TGCGCCAGCAGCCCCGGGACAGGTAGCACAGATACGCAGTATTTT.

The V and J genes are TRBV2 and TRBJ1-5; D not resolved. With 6 bases removed from V and 4 bases from J, the gap between germline ends came to 16 bases. The germline CDR1 and CDR2 sequences are SNHLY and FYNNEI. The length of the CDR3 is 15 residues. This CDR3 is CASSVRVSRNQPQHF. Here the CDR3 DNA reads TGTGCCAGCAGCGTACGGGTTAGCAGGAATCAGCCCCAGCATTTT.

The chain combines TRBV27 with TRBJ2-7, with D perhaps TRBD1 or TRBD2 (5 bases each). Germline CDR1 MNHEY, CDR2 SMNVEV (reference sequence). The CDR3 runs 15 residues. The ends were cut back, 5 bases at V and 0 bases at J, with 14 bases in the middle. DNA of the CDR3: TGTGCCAGCAGTCCCCGGGCAGGGAGCTCCTACGAGCAGTACGTC. As protein: CASSPRAGSSYEQYV.

This sequence joins TRBV14 and TRBJ2-2, with 9 bases identical to TRBD2. Germline CDR1 SGHDN, CDR2 FVKESK. The CDR3 is 16 amino acids. With 4 bases clipped from V and 5 bases from J, the junction kept 8 bases outside the gene matches. The CDR3 protein is CASSLLSGRRTGELFF. The CDR3 DNA follows: TGTGCCAGCAGCCTACTTAGCGGGAGAAGGACCGGGGAGCTGTTTTTT.

This chain connects TRBV6-5 to TRBJ2-2; no definite D call. There are 13 residues in the CDR3. V shed 8 bases and J shed 1 base, with 8 bases lying between them. The germline V gene encodes CDR1 MNHEY and CDR2 SVGAGI. DNA for the CDR3: TGTGCCAGCTCTCCTGTGAACACCGGGGAGCTGTTTTTT. The encoded protein is CASSPVNTGELFF.

This clone was seen more than once but under ten times. This rearrangement joins TRBV23-1 to TRBJ1-5, with no clear D. TRBV23-1 is an open reading frame, and its role is uncertain. The CDR3 sequence is 15 residues long. V was trimmed by 1 base and J by 3 bases, leaving 10 bases between them. The CDR3 sequence: CASSQLDGTNQPQHF. The CDR3 bases are TGCGCCAGCAGTCAATTGGACGGAACCAATCAGCCCCAGCATTTT.

The sample holds one count of this clone. Germline and junction disagree at one end, which may indicate a read error. The V gene is TRBV6-5, the J gene TRBJ2-1; 8 bases are shared with TRBD2. The CDR3 extends over 15 amino acids. Germline assignment: CDR1 MNHEY and CDR2 SVGAGI. CDR3 region: CASRYSSGSANEQFF. CDR3 in DNA: TGTGCCAGCAGATACTCCAGCGGGAGCGCCAATGAGCAGTTCTTC.

This rearrangement joins TRBV3-1 (or the pseudogene TRBV3-2) to TRBJ1-2; the D gene is possibly TRBD1 (5 bases). Trimming removed 4 bases at V and 6 bases at J, with 12 bases between. Germline CDR1 LGHDT, CDR2 YNNKEL (reference sequence). The CDR3 consists of 13 residues. The CDR3 protein is CASSRRGEDGYTF. The CDR3 region has the DNA TGTGCCAGCAGCCGGAGGGGAGAGGATGGCTACACCTTC.

This chain uses TRBV5-1 with TRBJ2-7, with 7 positions matching TRBD1. The V segment lost 3 bases and the J segment 3 bases; nucleotides outside the gene matches: 6. This CDR3 is built from 14 residues. The V gene's germline CDR1 is SGHRS and CDR2 YFSETQ. CDR3 DNA: TGCGCCAGCAGCTCCGGGACAGCCAACTACGAGCAGTACTTC. It translates to CASSSGTANYEQYF. Full variable domain (rest looked up from reference TRBV5-1 and TRBJ2-7): KAGVTQTPRYLIKTRGQQVTLSCSPISGHRSVSWYQQTPGQGLQFLFEYFSETQRNKGNFPGRFSGRQFSNSRSEMNVSTLELGDSALYLCASSSGTANYEQYFGPGTRLTVT.

The rearrangement joins TRBV7-9 to TRBJ1-2, with D maybe TRBD1 (6 bases). The CDR3 length is 13 residues. V dropped 1 base and J dropped 9 bases, with 12 bases sitting between them. Germline V gene sequence: CDR1 SEHNR, CDR2 FQNEAQ (reference sequence). The DNA for the CDR3 is TGTGCCAGCAGCTTAGGCAGGGGCCCCCGCTACACCTTC. This codes for CASSLGRGPRYTF.

This clone has only a few counts. The chain combines TRBV24-1 with TRBJ2-6; no clear D. The CDR3 is made up of 13 amino acids. The V and J ends lost 9 bases and 0 bases respectively, with 5 bases between them. In germline, CDR1 is KGHDR, CDR2 SFDVKD. CDR3 bases: TGTGCCACCGGGCGCTCTGGGGCCAACGTCCTGACTTTC. Translation gives CATGRSGANVLTF.

The chain links TRBV15 to TRBJ2-7, with TRBD1 matching 8 bases. In germline, CDR1 is LNHNV, CDR2 YYDKDF (reference sequence). Unmatched junction bases numbered 7, after V lost 1 base and J lost 5 bases. There are 15 residues in the CDR3. CDR3 in DNA: TGTGCCACCAGCAGAGCGGGACAGGTAACACACGAGCAGTACTTC. Amino acid sequence: CATSRAGQVTHEQYF.

The chain combines TRBV12-3 or TRBV12-4 with TRBJ2-5; TRBD1 is a possible D gene (5 bases). The V and J ends lost 5 bases and 0 bases respectively, with 7 bases between them. CDR3 size: 13 residues. The CDR3 region has the DNA TGTGCCAGCAGTGGGGCATACCAAGAGACCCAGTACTTC. Its protein product is CASSGAYQETQYF.

V usage is TRBV19 and J usage is TRBJ1-4, with 7 bases lining up with TRBD1. V shed 10 bases and J 2 bases; nucleotides not matched to a gene: 7. Germline V lookup: CDR1 LNHDA, CDR2 SQIVND (reference sequence). The CDR3 sequence is 14 residues long. CDR3 loop: CATGTANTNEKLFF. Written as DNA, the CDR3 is TGTGCCACCGGGACAGCCAACACTAATGAAAAACTGTTTTTT.

The genes are TRBV7-2 and TRBJ2-1; D may correspond to TRBD1 or TRBD2 (6 bases each). V lost 7 bases and J lost 7, with 23 bases in between. The V gene's germline CDR1 is SGHTA and CDR2 FQGNSA. The CDR3 is made up of 16 amino acids. The CDR3 reads CASTRGSQRRGNEQFF. CDR3 DNA: TGTGCCAGCACCCGGGGGAGCCAGCGGAGGGGGAATGAGCAGTTCTTC.